The rows below give T cell receptor beta chains drawn from one sample of a study of blood T cell repertoires in COVID-19. The data were produced by immunoSEQ multiplex PCR, yet TCRdb's version contains in-frame clones alone and is incomplete. The repertoire includes about 140,000 clones, 70% to 80% of them detected once, and 3% to 4.5% sits in the top ten. The sample was peripheral blood. These receptors originate from a man aged 55-75 years with acute or convalescent COVID-19. The CDR3 runs from the conserved cysteine through the conserved F or W. D genes are given only for firm matches. Not every row has a clone size; where given, it reads once, few, many or a size class.

d_gene	v_gene	abundance	j_gene	CDR3nt	CDR3aa
TRBD2	TRBV7-2	.	TRBJ2-7	TGTGCCAGCAGCTTAGTCGTAGGGCTAGCGGGAGGAGGCTACGAGCAGTACTTC	CASSLVVGLAGGGYEQYF
TRBD1	TRBV19	.	TRBJ1-5	TGTGCCAGTAGTATAATCCCGGGACAGGGCCTTCTGGCGGGGCCCCAGCATTTT	CASSIIPGQGLLAGPQHF
.	TRBV6-2/TRBV6-3	.	TRBJ2-2	TGTGCCAGCAGTTACCCCTGGACTAAGCGCACCGGGGAGCTGTTTTTT	CASSYPWTKRTGELFF
.	TRBV5-5	once	TRBJ1-1	TGTGCCAGCAGCTTGGGCAGAAACACTGAAGCTTTCTTT	CASSLGRNTEAFF
.	TRBV6-5	once	TRBJ1-1	TGTGCCAGCAGTTCCCCGGGACATAACACTGAAGCTTTCTTT	CASSSPGHNTEAFF
.	TRBV6-6	.	TRBJ2-3	TGTGCCAGCAGTCACCGGGCACGGGGAGGCGGTTCAGAAGATACGCAGTATTTT	CASSHRARGGGSEDTQYF
.	TRBV3-1/TRBV3-2	few	TRBJ1-1	TGTGCCAGCAGCCAAGCCCTTGTACCCGGGGATGAAGCTTTCTTT	CASSQALVPGDEAFF
.	TRBV20-1	.	TRBJ2-1	TGCAGTGCTAGTGCCGCCGAGAAATCCGACAATGAGCAGTTCTTC	CSASAAEKSDNEQFF
TRBD1	TRBV19	.	TRBJ1-1	TGTGCCAGTAGTAGAAGACAGGGAACTGAAGCTTTCTTT	CASSRRQGTEAFF
.	TRBV28	few	TRBJ1-6	TGTGCCAGCACTCCTACAGGGCCGGATAATTCACCCCTCCACTTT	CASTPTGPDNSPLHF
.	TRBV6-6	.	TRBJ1-6	TGTGCCAGCAGTCCCCGCGGGCCGGACAATTCACCCCTCCACTTT	CASSPRGPDNSPLHF
TRBD2	TRBV6-5	.	TRBJ2-5	TGTGCCAGCAGTTACTCGGTTAGCGGGAGTGAGACCCAGTACTTC	CASSYSVSGSETQYF
.	TRBV18	.	TRBJ1-1	TGTGCCAGCTCATTTCAATCAGAGAACACTGAAGCTTTCTTT	CASSFQSENTEAFF
TRBD1	TRBV7-2	.	TRBJ1-3	TGTGCCAGCAGCTCAGACAGGGTGGAGTATTTT	CASSSDRVEYF
TRBD1	TRBV9	few	TRBJ2-3	TGTGCCAGCAGCGTAGGACAGGGCGTCACAGATACGCAGTATTTT	CASSVGQGVTDTQYF
TRBD2	TRBV20-1	.	TRBJ2-7	TGCAGTGCCCAGACTAGCGGGACCCAAAGGTTC	CSAQTSGTQRF
.	TRBV7-2	.	TRBJ2-5	TGTGCCAGCAGTATACGGGAAGAGACCCAGTACTTC	CASSIREETQYF
TRBD2	TRBV18	.	TRBJ2-3	TGTGCCAGCTCACCACTCCCCCTAGCGGGAGTCACAGATACGCAGTATTTT	CASSPLPLAGVTDTQYF
.	TRBV6-2/TRBV6-3	.	TRBJ1-2	TGTGCCAGCAGTTACCGGGGAGGCGGCTACACCTTC	CASSYRGGGYTF
TRBD2	TRBV14	once	TRBJ2-1	TGTGCCAGCAGCCAAGAACTAGCGGGCACGGTCAATGAGCAGTTCTTC	CASSQELAGTVNEQFF
TRBD2	TRBV5-1	once	TRBJ2-1	TGCGCCAGCAGCGGGACTAGCGGTCACAATGAGCAGTTCTTC	CASSGTSGHNEQFF
.	TRBV6-5	.	TRBJ2-4	TGTGCCAGCACCAAGAGGGCAGGGGAGAGAAACATTCAGTACTTC	CASTKRAGERNIQYF
TRBD1	TRBV11-2	.	TRBJ2-2	TGTGCCAGCAGCTCCCCAGGGGGCGCGTCCGGGGAGCTGTTTTTT	CASSSPGGASGELFF
.	TRBV30	.	TRBJ1-6	TGTGCCTGGATACCCGTCGGGGGTTTGAATTCACCCCTCCACTTT	CAWIPVGGLNSPLHF
TRBD2	TRBV5-6	.	TRBJ2-2	TGTGCCAGCAGCGATGGACTAGTGGGAGGGACCGGGGAGCTGTTTTTT	CASSDGLVGGTGELFF
.	TRBV3-1/TRBV3-2	.	TRBJ2-5	TGTGCCAGCAGCCAAGATGGGTGGGACTGCCAAGAGACCCAGTACTTC	CASSQDGWDCQETQYF
TRBD1	TRBV5-1	.	TRBJ2-5	TGCGCCAGCAGCTTAGACCTCGGGACAGAAAAGACCCAGTACTTC	CASSLDLGTEKTQYF
TRBD2	TRBV18	many	TRBJ2-1	TGTGCCAGCTCACCAAGAGCTAGCGGATCCCTGGGTGGTGAGCAGTTCTTC	CASSPRASGSLGGEQFF
TRBD1	TRBV7-3	.	TRBJ1-6	TGTGCCAGCAGCCCGGACAGGGATTCACCCCTCCACTTT	CASSPDRDSPLHF
.	TRBV14	.	TRBJ1-6	TGTGCCAGCAGCCATCAGGGACTAAGTAATTCACCCCTCCACTTT	CASSHQGLSNSPLHF
TRBD1	TRBV5-1	.	TRBJ2-7	TGCGCCAGCAGCCCCGGGCAGGGGGCGTACGAGCAGTACTTC	CASSPGQGAYEQYF
TRBD1	TRBV7-9	.	TRBJ2-5	TGTGCCAGCAGCTTGGGGGACAGGGGGCTCCGGGAGACCCAGTACTTC	CASSLGDRGLRETQYF
.	TRBV19	.	TRBJ1-5	TGTGCCAGTAGTGGCAGGGGCAATCAGCCCCAGCATTTT	CASSGRGNQPQHF
TRBD2	TRBV5-6	.	TRBJ2-5	TGTGCCAGCAGCTTGTTTGGACTAGCGGGAGTAGAGAAGACCCAGTACTTC	CASSLFGLAGVEKTQYF
.	TRBV14	.	TRBJ1-2	TGTGCCAGCAGCCAAGATTGGGGCGGGGTCGGCTATGGCTACACCTTC	CASSQDWGGVGYGYTF
TRBD1	TRBV27	.	TRBJ1-2	TGTGCCAGCAGTTTGTCAGACAGGGGGGGAGCTAACTATGGCTACACCTTC	CASSLSDRGGANYGYTF
.	TRBV4-1	few	TRBJ2-7	TGCGCCAGCAGCCAAGGACGTTCGGGAGACGAGCAGTACTTC	CASSQGRSGDEQYF
.	TRBV4-1	.	TRBJ1-2	TGCGCCAGCAGCCAAGAGAGAGGGTTTGGGGGCTACACCTTC	CASSQERGFGGYTF
TRBD2	TRBV5-1	.	TRBJ2-3	TGCGCCAGCACCCTGGAAGGTGCGGGAGCAGATACGCAGTATTTT	CASTLEGAGADTQYF
.	TRBV5-1	.	TRBJ2-3	TGCGCCAGCAGCTTGGGACAGGTTCAGCCCACGGATACGCAGTATTTT	CASSLGQVQPTDTQYF
.	TRBV9	few	TRBJ1-4	TGTGCCAGCAGCGTAGGGGGGCCCCTCGAGGAAAAACTGTTTTTT	CASSVGGPLEEKLFF
TRBD1	TRBV7-2	.	TRBJ2-5	TGTGCCAGCAGCCCACGACAGGGGCGGGAGACCCAGTACTTC	CASSPRQGRETQYF
TRBD2	TRBV5-4	.	TRBJ2-1	TGTGCCAGCACCTCGGGAGGGGCTAGCGGGAGGACCAATGAGCAGTTCTTC	CASTSGGASGRTNEQFF
.	TRBV29-1	.	TRBJ1-1	TGCAGCGTTGATTGGGGGGACGGGACTGAAGCTTTCTTT	CSVDWGDGTEAFF
.	TRBV12-3/TRBV12-4	.	TRBJ1-1	TGTGCCAGCCAATCCCCCCAGGGGGAAGCTTTCTTT	CASQSPQGEAFF
TRBD1	TRBV29-1	.	TRBJ1-5	TGCAGCGTCGGACAGGGGAATCAGCCCCAGCATTTT	CSVGQGNQPQHF
TRBD1	TRBV19	.	TRBJ2-5	TGTGCCAGTAGTTTCCGGACAGGGCCGATGAGGGAGACCCAGTACTTC	CASSFRTGPMRETQYF
.	TRBV7-9	.	TRBJ1-1	TGTGCCAGCAGCTTAGGGCCAGGGATGGGCACTGAAGCTTTCTTT	CASSLGPGMGTEAFF
TRBD1	TRBV6-2/TRBV6-3	.	TRBJ1-2	TGTGCCAGCAGTCGTCCGGGACAGGGTATCGGCTATGGCTACACCTTC	CASSRPGQGIGYGYTF
.	TRBV29-1	.	TRBJ1-1	TGCAGCACCTGGGGAGGGGCCCAGAACACTGAAGCTTTCTTT	CSTWGGAQNTEAFF
TRBD1	TRBV27	.	TRBJ1-2	TGTGCCAGCAGTTCCCGGGACAGCCTTATCCCTTCTAACTATGGCTACACCTTC	CASSSRDSLIPSNYGYTF
.	TRBV7-2	.	TRBJ2-7	TGTGCCAGCAGCTCCCTTCGACAGAGTATCGCCTACGAGCAGTACTTC	CASSSLRQSIAYEQYF